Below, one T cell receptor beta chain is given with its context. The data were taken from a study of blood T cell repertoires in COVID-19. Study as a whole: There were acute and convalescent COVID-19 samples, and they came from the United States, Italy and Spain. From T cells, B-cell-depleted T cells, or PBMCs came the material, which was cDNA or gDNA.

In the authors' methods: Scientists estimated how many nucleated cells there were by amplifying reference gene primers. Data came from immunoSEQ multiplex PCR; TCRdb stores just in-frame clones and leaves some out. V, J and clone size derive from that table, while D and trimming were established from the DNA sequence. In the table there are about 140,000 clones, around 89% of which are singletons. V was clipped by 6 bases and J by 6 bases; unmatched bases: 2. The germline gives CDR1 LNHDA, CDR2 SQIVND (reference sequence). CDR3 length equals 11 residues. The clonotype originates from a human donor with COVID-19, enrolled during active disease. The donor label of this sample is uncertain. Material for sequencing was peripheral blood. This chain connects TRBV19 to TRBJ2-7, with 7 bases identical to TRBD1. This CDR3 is CASSNRGEQYF. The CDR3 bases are TGTGCCAGTAGCAACAGGGGCGAGCAGTACTTC.